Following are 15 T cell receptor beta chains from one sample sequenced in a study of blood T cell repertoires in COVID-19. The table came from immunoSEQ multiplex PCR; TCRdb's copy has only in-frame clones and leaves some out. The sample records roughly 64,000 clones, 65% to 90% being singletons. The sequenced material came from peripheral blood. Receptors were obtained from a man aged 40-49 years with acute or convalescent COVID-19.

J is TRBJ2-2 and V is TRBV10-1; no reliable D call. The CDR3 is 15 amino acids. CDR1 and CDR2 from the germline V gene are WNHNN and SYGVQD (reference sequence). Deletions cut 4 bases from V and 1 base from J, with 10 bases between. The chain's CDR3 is CASSGGKLNTGELFF. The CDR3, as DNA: TGCGCCAGCAGTGGCGGAAAATTGAACACCGGGGAGCTGTTTTTT.

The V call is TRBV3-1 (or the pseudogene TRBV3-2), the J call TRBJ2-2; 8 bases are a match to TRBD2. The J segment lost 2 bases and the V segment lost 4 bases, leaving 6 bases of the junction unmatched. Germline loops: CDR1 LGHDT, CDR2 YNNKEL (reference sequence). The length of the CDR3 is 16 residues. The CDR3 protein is CASSREAGVNTGELFF. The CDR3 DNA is TGTGCCAGCAGCCGGGAAGCGGGGGTAAACACCGGGGAGCTGTTTTTT.

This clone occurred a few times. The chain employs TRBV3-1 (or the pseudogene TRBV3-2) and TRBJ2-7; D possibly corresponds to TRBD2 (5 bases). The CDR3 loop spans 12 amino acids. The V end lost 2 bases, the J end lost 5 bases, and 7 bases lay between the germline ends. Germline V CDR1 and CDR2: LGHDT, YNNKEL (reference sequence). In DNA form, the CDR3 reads TGTGCCAGCAGCCAAATGAGGGACGAGCAGTACTTC. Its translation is CASSQMRDEQYF.

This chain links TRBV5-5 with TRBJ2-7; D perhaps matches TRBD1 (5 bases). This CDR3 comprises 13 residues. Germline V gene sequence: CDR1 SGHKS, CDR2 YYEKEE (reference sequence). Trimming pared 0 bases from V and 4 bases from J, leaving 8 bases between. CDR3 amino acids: CASSLAQGYEQYF. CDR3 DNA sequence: TGTGCCAGCAGCTTGGCCCAGGGTTACGAGCAGTACTTC.

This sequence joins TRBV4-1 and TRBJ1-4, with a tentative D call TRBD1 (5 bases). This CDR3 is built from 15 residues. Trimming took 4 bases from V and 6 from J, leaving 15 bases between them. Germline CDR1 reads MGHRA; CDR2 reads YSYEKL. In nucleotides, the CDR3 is TGCGCCAGCAGCCGCCAAAGGGGCGCAGATGAAAAACTGTTTTTT. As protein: CASSRQRGADEKLFF.

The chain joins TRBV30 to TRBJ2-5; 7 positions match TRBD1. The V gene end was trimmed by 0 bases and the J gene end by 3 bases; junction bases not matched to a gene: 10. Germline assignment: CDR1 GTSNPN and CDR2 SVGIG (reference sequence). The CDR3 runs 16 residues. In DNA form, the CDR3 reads TGTGCCTGGAGTGTTTTTTGGGGACAGATCGAAGAGACCCAGTACTTC. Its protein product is CAWSVFWGQIEETQYF.

CDR3 loop: CASSQERNSIARGNTIYF. CDR3 in DNA: TGTGCCAGCAGCCAAGAGAGAAATTCGATTGCGAGGGGAAACACCATATATTTT. The J gene is TRBJ1-3, the V gene TRBV4-2; no clear D. Germline CDR1 and CDR2: LGHNA and YNFKEQ. The length of the CDR3 is 18 residues. Trimming removed 0 bases at V and 4 bases at J, with 19 bases between.

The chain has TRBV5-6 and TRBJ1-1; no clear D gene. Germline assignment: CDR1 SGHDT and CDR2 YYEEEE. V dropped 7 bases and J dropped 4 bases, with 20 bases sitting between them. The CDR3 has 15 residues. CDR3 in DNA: TGTGCCAGCTCCGTCAGGTCCCCGGCTCCCACTGAAGCTTTCTTT. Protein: CASSVRSPAPTEAFF.

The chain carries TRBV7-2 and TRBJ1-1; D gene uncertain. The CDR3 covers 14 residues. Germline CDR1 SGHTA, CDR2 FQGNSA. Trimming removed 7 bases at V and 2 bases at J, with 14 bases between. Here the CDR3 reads CASNLNEANTEAFF. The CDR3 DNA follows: TGTGCCAGCAACCTAAACGAGGCCAACACTGAAGCTTTCTTT.

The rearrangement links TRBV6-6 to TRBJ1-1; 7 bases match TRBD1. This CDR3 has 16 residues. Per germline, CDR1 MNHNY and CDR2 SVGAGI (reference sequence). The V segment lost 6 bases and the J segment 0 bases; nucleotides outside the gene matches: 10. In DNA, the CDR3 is TGTGCCAGCAGCCTCGGGACAGAAAAGATGAACACTGAAGCTTTCTTT. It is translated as CASSLGTEKMNTEAFF.

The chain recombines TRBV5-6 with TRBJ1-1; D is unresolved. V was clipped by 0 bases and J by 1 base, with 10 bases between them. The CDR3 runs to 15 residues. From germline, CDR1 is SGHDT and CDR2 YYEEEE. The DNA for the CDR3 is TGTGCCAGCAGCTTGGCGCGAGGGAAGAACACTGAAGCTTTCTTT. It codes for CASSLARGKNTEAFF.

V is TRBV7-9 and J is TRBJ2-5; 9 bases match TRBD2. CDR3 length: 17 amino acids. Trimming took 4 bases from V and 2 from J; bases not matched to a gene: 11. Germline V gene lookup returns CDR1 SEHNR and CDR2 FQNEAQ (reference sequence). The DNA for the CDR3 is TGTGCCAGCAGCTCCTATGTAATAGCGGGGGTGCAAGAGACCCAGTACTTC. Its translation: CASSSYVIAGVQETQYF.

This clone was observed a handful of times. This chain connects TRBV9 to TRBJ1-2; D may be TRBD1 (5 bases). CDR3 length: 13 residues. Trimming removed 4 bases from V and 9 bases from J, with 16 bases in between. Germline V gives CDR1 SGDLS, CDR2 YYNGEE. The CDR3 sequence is CASSPQAHGRYTF. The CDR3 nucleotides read TGTGCCAGCAGCCCACAGGCACATGGTCGCTACACCTTC.

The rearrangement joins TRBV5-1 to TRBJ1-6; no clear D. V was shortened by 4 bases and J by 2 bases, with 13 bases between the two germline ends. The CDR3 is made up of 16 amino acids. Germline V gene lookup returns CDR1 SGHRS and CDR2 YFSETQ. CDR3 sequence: CASSNGISPYNSPLHF. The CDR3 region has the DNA TGCGCCAGCAGCAACGGTATATCTCCCTATAATTCACCCCTCCACTTT.

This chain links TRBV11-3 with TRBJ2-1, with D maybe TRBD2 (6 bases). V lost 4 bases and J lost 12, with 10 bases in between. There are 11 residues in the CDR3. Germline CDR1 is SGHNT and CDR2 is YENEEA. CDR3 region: CASSYTTRQFF. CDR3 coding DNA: TGTGCCAGCAGCTACACGACTAGGCAGTTCTTC.